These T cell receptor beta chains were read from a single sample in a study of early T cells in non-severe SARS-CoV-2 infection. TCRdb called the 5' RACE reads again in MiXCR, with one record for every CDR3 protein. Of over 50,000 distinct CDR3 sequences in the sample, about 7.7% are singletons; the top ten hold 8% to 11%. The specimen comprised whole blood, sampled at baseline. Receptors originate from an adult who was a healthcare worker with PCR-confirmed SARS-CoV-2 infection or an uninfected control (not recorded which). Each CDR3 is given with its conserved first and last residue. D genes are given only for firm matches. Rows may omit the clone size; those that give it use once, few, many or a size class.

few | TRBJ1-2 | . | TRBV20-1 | CRQGGAYGYTF | TGCAGACAGGGCGGCGCCTATGGCTACACCTTC
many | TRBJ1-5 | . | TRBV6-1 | CASSEVRNQPQHF | TGTGCCAGCAGTGAGGTCCGCAATCAGCCCCAGCATTTT
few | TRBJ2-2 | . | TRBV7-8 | CASSLDRVAGELFF | TGTGCCAGCAGCTTAGACAGGGTAGCCGGGGAGCTGTTTTTT
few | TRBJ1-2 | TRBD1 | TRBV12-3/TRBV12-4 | CASSLTGDYGYTF | TGTGCCAGCAGTTTGACAGGGGACTATGGCTACACCTTC
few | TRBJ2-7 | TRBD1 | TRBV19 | CASSILGTGGADEQYF | TGTGCCAGTAGTATTCTAGGGACAGGGGGCGCCGACGAGCAGTACTTC
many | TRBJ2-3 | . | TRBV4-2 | CASSQEPPSAGLDTQYF | TGTGCCAGCAGCCAAGAACCGCCTAGCGCCGGGCTGGATACGCAGTATTTT
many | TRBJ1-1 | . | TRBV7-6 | CASSSYGRANTEAFF | TGTGCCAGCAGCTCCTATGGAAGGGCGAACACTGAAGCTTTCTTT
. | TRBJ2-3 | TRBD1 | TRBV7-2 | CASSILQGYGTDTQYF | TGTGCCAGCAGCATACTACAGGGGTATGGCACAGATACGCAGTATTTT
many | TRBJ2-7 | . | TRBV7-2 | CASSLADPDREQYF | TGTGCCAGCAGCTTAGCGGACCCCGATAGGGAGCAGTACTTC
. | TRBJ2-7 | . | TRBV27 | CAIPIVSPYEQYF | TGTGCCATCCCGATCGTAAGCCCCTACGAGCAGTACTTC
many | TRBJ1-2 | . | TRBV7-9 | CASSLTNYGYTF | TGTGCCAGCAGCTTGACAAACTATGGCTACACCTTC
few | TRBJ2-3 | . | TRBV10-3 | CAIRGSDGGDTQYF | TGTGCCATCAGGGGAAGCGACGGAGGAGATACGCAGTATTTT
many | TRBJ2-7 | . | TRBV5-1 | CASSRTSVYEQYF | TGCGCCAGCAGCAGGACGTCCGTCTACGAGCAGTACTTC
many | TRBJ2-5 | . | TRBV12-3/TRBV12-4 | CASSMQGYQETQYF | TGTGCCAGCAGTATGCAGGGATACCAAGAGACCCAGTACTTC
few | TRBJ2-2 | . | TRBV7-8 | CASSLDGGADGELFF | TGTGCCAGCAGCTTAGATGGGGGCGCAGACGGGGAGCTGTTTTTT
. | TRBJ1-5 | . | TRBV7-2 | CASSLGRSRGSQPQHF | TGTGCCAGCAGCTTAGGACGGAGCAGGGGCAGTCAGCCCCAGCATTTT
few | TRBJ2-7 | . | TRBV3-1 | CASSPRQTSYEQYF | TGTGCCAGCAGCCCTCGACAGACCTCCTACGAGCAGTACTTC
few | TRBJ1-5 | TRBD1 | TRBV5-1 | CASSLRTGSNQPQHF | TGCGCCAGCAGCCTTCGGACAGGTAGCAATCAGCCCCAGCATTTT
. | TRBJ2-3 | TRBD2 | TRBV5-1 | CASSSSGGLTDTQYF | TGCGCCAGCAGCTCTAGCGGGGGACTCACAGATACGCAGTATTTT
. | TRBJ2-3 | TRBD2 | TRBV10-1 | CASSEGLAGVDTQYF | TGCGCCAGCAGTGAAGGACTAGCGGGAGTTGATACGCAGTATTTT
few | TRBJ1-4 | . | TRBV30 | CALGQGNEKLFF | TGTGCCTTGGGCCAGGGTAATGAAAAACTGTTTTTT
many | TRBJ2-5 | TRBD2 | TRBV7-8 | CASIAGVRETQYF | TGTGCCAGCATAGCGGGAGTTCGGGAGACCCAGTACTTC
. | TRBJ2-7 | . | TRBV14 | CASSLSYEQNF | TGTGCCAGCAGCCTTTCCTACGAGCAGAACTTC
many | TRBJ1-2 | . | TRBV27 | CASTRSGAGDYGYTF | TGTGCCAGCACCCGATCAGGAGCAGGGGACTATGGCTACACCTTC
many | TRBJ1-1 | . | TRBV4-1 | CASSQGPTGHTEAFF | TGCGCCAGCAGCCAAGGCCCTACAGGGCACACTGAAGCTTTCTTT
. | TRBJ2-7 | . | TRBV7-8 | CASSLRDPYEQYF | TGTGCCAGCAGCCTCAGGGATCCCTACGAGCAGTACTTC
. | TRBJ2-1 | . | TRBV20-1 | CSATSGRGDNEQFF | TGCAGTGCTACCAGCGGAAGGGGGGACAATGAGCAGTTCTTC
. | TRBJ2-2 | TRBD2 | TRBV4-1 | CASSQVMQRENTGELFF | TGCGCCAGCAGCCAAGTTATGCAGCGGGAGAACACCGGGGAGCTGTTTTTT
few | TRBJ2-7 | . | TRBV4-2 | CASSPSEGSGYEQYF | TGTGCCAGCAGCCCTTCGGAGGGTTCGGGGTACGAGCAGTACTTC
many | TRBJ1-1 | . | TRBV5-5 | CASSLARGLLETEAFF | TGTGCCAGCAGCTTGGCCAGGGGCCTCCTAGAGACTGAAGCTTTCTTT
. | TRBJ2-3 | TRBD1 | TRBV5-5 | CASRRQGRTDTQYF | TGTGCCAGCAGAAGACAGGGGAGAACAGATACGCAGTATTTT
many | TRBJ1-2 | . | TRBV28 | CASSQARNQVWGYTF | TGTGCCAGCAGCCAAGCCCGGAACCAGGTCTGGGGCTACACCTTC
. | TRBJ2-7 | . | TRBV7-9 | CASSLNLAAYEQYF | TGTGCCAGCAGCTTAAACCTCGCGGCCTACGAGCAGTACTTC
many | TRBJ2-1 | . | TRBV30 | CAWRSGLKQFF | TGTGCCTGGAGGTCAGGATTAAAGCAGTTCTTC
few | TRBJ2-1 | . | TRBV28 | CASSLPPGRLSYNEQFF | TGTGCCAGCAGTTTACCGCCCGGTAGACTATCTTACAATGAGCAGTTCTTC
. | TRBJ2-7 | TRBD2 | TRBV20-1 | CSARDPSGEQYF | TGCAGTGCTAGAGATCCTAGCGGAGAGCAGTACTTC
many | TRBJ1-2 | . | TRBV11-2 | CASSLEVGPTGGYTF | TGTGCCAGCAGCTTAGAGGTCGGACCGACGGGTGGCTACACCTTC
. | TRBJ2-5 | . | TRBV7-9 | CASRGATVEETQYF | TGTGCCAGCAGAGGGGCCACGGTGGAAGAGACCCAGTACTTC
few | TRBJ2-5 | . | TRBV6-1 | CASSVSGGVEYQETQYF | TGTGCCAGCAGTGTATCGGGGGGCGTCGAGTACCAAGAGACCCAGTACTTC
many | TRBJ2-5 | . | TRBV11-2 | CASSLGLLGAQYF | TGTGCCAGCAGCTTGGGACTGTTAGGAGCCCAGTACTTC
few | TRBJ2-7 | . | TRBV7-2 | CASSSQGLDYSYEQYF | TGTGCCAGCAGCTCGCAGGGACTCGATTACTCCTACGAGCAGTACTTC
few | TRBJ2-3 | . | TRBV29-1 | CSVGSTDTQYF | TGCAGCGTTGGGTCCACAGATACGCAGTATTTT
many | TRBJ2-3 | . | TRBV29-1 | CSARDSTDTQYF | TGCAGCGCCCGGGACAGCACAGATACGCAGTATTTT
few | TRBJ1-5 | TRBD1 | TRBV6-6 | CASSQSGTGGNQPQHF | TGTGCCAGCAGCCAAAGCGGGACAGGAGGCAATCAGCCCCAGCATTTT
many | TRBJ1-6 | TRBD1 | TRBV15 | CATSIRGGPPLHF | TGTGCCACCAGCATTCGAGGGGGCCCACCCCTCCACTTT
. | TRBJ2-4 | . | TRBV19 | CASTIGGDKNIQYF | TGTGCCAGTACCATAGGGGGAGACAAAAACATTCAGTACTTC
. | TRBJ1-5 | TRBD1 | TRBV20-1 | CSTGQGEFQPQHF | TGCAGTACCGGACAGGGAGAGTTTCAGCCCCAGCATTTT
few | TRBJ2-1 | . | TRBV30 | CACLISGEQFF | TGTGCCTGCCTGATCTCTGGGGAGCAGTTCTTC
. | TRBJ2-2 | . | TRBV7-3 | CASSLDGTGELFF | TGTGCCAGCAGCTTAGATGGCACCGGGGAGCTGTTTTTT
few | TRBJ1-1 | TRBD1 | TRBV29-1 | CSVTGGYTEAFF | TGCAGCGTTACAGGGGGCTACACTGAAGCTTTCTTT
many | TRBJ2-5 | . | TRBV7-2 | CASRGQHQETQYF | TGTGCCAGCAGAGGCCAGCACCAAGAGACCCAGTACTTC
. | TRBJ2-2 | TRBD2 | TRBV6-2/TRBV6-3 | CASSHHTTSGHTGELFF | TGTGCCAGCAGTCACCACACGACTAGCGGTCACACCGGGGAGCTGTTTTTT
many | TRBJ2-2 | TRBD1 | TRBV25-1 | CASSDPRTGRDTGELFF | TGTGCCAGCAGTGACCCGAGGACAGGCCGGGACACCGGGGAGCTGTTTTTT